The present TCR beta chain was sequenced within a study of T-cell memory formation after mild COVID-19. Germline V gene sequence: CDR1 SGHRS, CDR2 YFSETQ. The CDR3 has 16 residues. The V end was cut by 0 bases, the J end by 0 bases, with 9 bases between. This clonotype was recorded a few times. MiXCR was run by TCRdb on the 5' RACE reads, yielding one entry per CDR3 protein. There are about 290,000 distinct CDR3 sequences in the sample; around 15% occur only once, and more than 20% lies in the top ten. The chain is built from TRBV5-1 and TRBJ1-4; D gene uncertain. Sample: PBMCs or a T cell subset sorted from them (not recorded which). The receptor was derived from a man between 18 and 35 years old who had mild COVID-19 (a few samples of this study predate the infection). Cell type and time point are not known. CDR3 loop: CASSLVGPATNEKLFF. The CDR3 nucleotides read TGCGCCAGCAGCTTGGTCGGCCCAGCAACTAATGAAAAACTGTTTTTT.